This T cell receptor (beta chain) was profiled in a study of blood T cell repertoires in COVID-19. Overall study: The samples span acute and convalescent COVID-19 from the United States, Italy and Spain.

Assay used: immunoSEQ multiplex PCR; TCRdb lists only in-frame clones, some missing. This table holds about 270,000 clones, 80% to 95% found once. Sequenced: PBMCs or T cells enriched from blood (not recorded which). This TCR derives from a man aged 40-49 years who had been exposed to COVID-19.

Here the CDR3 DNA reads TGTGCCAGCTCACCGGGTGGGGCCCCAGGCGCAGATACGCAGTATTTT. Its translation: CASSPGGAPGADTQYF. V gene TRBV18 combines with J gene TRBJ2-3; maybe TRBD1 (5 bases). Germline CDR1 reads KGHSH; CDR2 reads LQKENI. V was pared by 3 bases and J by 4 bases, with 17 bases between. The CDR3 is 16 residues long.